Listed below are T cell receptor beta chains from one sample, sequenced in a study of T cells after yellow fever vaccination. TCRdb fed the 5' RACE reads into MiXCR, producing one record per CDR3 protein. The sample has around 590,000 distinct CDR3 sequences, roughly an eighth seen once. Sequences were derived from PBMCs, sampled on the day of the yellow fever booster vaccination. The source is a man aged 30 to 45 who received the YFV17D yellow fever vaccine. CDR3s include the opening cysteine and the closing phenylalanine or tryptophan. D genes are given only for firm matches. For some rows the clone size is stated as once, few or many, or as a class when expanded; others skip it.

TRBV5-1	TRBJ2-1	-	-	TGCGCCAGCGGTGACGATGTTTCCTACAATGAGCAGTTCTTC	CASGDDVSYNEQFF
TRBV18	TRBJ2-7	-	few	TGTGCCAGCTCACCACCGGGCAACCCTATCTCCTACGAGCAGTACTTC	CASSPPGNPISYEQYF
TRBV20-1	TRBJ2-7	TRBD2	-	TGCAGTGCCGCTGGACTAGCGAACTCCTACGAGCAGTACTTC	CSAAGLANSYEQYF
TRBV19	TRBJ1-2	-	-	TGTGCCAGTAGCCCGGCGGGGAATGGCTACACCTTC	CASSPAGNGYTF
TRBV11-2	TRBJ2-3	TRBD2	few	TGTGCCAGCAGCTCGACCGGGAGGGCGGGGGATACGCAGTATTTT	CASSSTGRAGDTQYF
TRBV20-1	TRBJ2-1	-	-	TGCAGTGCTTGGGCCAACAGGAGGGAGCAGTTCTTC	CSAWANRREQFF
TRBV5-1	TRBJ2-2	TRBD2	-	TGCGCCAGCAGCTCTCGGGTAGCGGGAGTCACCGGGGAGCTGTTTTTT	CASSSRVAGVTGELFF
TRBV12-3/TRBV12-4	TRBJ2-1	-	-	TGTGCCAGCAGTTTCGCTGGGCTAGCGAGAGGGAATGAGCAGTTCTTC	CASSFAGLARGNEQFF
TRBV3-1	TRBJ2-2	TRBD1	-	TGTGCCAGCAGCCTCCGGGACAGGGTAATAGGGCGAGGCACCGGGGAGCTGTTTTTT	CASSLRDRVIGRGTGELFF
TRBV29-1	TRBJ2-3	-	few	TGCAGCGTTGATGAACTAGCTTCCCCTACGCAGTATTTT	CSVDELASPTQYF
TRBV14	TRBJ2-1	-	-	TGTGCCAGCAGCCTAGGTGGACTCAAGCAGTTCTTC	CASSLGGLKQFF
TRBV5-6	TRBJ2-1	TRBD1	few	TGTGCCAGCAGCTCTCGGGACAGGGTTTACAATGAGCAGTTCTTC	CASSSRDRVYNEQFF
TRBV5-6	TRBJ2-3	-	-	TGTGCCAGCAGCTTGACAGGGATCGACGATACGCAGTATTTT	CASSLTGIDDTQYF
TRBV20-1	TRBJ2-1	TRBD2	-	TGCAGTGCTGTCCCGGGACTAGCGGGAGAGTACAATGAGCAGTTCTTC	CSAVPGLAGEYNEQFF
TRBV20-1	TRBJ2-3	-	-	TGCAGTGCATCCCGGGGCCTAAAGTCGGCAGATACGCAGTATTTT	CSASRGLKSADTQYF
TRBV12-3/TRBV12-4	TRBJ2-6	-	-	TGTGCCAGCAGCAACAACGGGGCATCTGGGGCCAACGTCCTGACTTTC	CASSNNGASGANVLTF
TRBV18	TRBJ2-2	-	-	TGTGCCAGCTCACCCGGCGTTGCGGCCCCCACCGGGGAGCTGTTTTTT	CASSPGVAAPTGELFF
TRBV4-3	TRBJ2-3	-	-	TGCGCCAGCAGCCAACAGGGGATTAACACAGATACGCAGTATTTT	CASSQQGINTDTQYF
TRBV5-1	TRBJ2-1	TRBD2	-	TGCGCCAGCAGCTTTGGCGGGAGAAGAAATGAGCAGTTCTTC	CASSFGGRRNEQFF
TRBV20-1	TRBJ2-1	TRBD1	few	TGCAGTGCACCCCGGGACAGGGCGGGGGATGAGCAGTTCTTC	CSAPRDRAGDEQFF
TRBV12-3/TRBV12-4	TRBJ2-1	-	few	TGTGCCAGCACGGTCGGAGGCTCCTACAATGAGCAGTTCTTC	CASTVGGSYNEQFF
TRBV24-1	TRBJ2-4	-	many	TGTGCCACCCCAACGTGGGGATCGGCCAAAAACATTCAGTACTTC	CATPTWGSAKNIQYF
TRBV12-3/TRBV12-4	TRBJ2-2	-	few	TGTGCCAGCAATCTCAGGGGTAAGGGACTGAACACCGGGGAGCTGTTTTTT	CASNLRGKGLNTGELFF
TRBV10-3	TRBJ2-5	TRBD2	few	TGTGCCATCAGTCTACTAGCGGACCAAGAGACCCAGTACTTC	CAISLLADQETQYF
TRBV5-1	TRBJ2-1	TRBD2	-	TGCGCCAGCAGCTCTCCTAGCGGGAGGGCCGGGAACAATGAGCAGTTCTTC	CASSSPSGRAGNNEQFF
TRBV5-1	TRBJ2-7	TRBD2	few	TGCGCCAGCAGCCCGGGACTAGGGGAATACGAGCAGTACTTC	CASSPGLGEYEQYF
TRBV7-2	TRBJ2-7	-	-	TGTGCCAGCAGCTTAGGGGCAGCGCAAACCTACGAGCAGTACTTC	CASSLGAAQTYEQYF
TRBV6-5	TRBJ2-5	-	-	TGTGCCAGCAGTTACCGGGGTTCGGGGCAAGAGACCCAGTACTTC	CASSYRGSGQETQYF